Each of the 8 T cell receptor beta chains below was sequenced from the same sample in a study of response to subunit inactivated influenza vaccine. Using its own MiXCR run on the RT-PCR reads, TCRdb lists one record per CDR3 protein. Here the sample spans about 780,000 distinct CDR3 sequences, approximately 18% being singletons. Here the sequenced sample was PBMCs from blood, taken 5 days after vaccination. All receptors derive from a middle-aged man who received an inactivated influenza vaccine.

Concerning this clonotype: Being one base from a much bigger clone, this may be a read error. This chain connects TRBV7-8 to TRBJ2-1; D possibly matches TRBD1 or TRBD2 (5 bases each). Germline V gene sequence: CDR1 SGHVS, CDR2 FQNEAQ. The CDR3 totals 12 residues. Trimming cost V 2 bases and J 9 bases, with 8 bases left between them. The CDR3 protein is CASSLWGIEQFF. The CDR3 DNA follows: TGTGCCAGCAGCTTATGGGGGATTGAGCAGTTCTTC.

This clonotype was seen more than once but under ten times. The V call is TRBV28, the J call TRBJ2-1; possible D gene TRBD2, 7 bases. CDR3 length: 14 residues. V lost 8 bases and J 3 bases, leaving 14 bases between the germline ends. CDR1 and CDR2 (germline): MDHEN, SYDVKM. This CDR3 is CASLWGGGYNEQFF. CDR3 sequence (DNA): TGTGCCAGCCTGTGGGGGGGCGGCTACAATGAGCAGTTCTTC.

This clonotype was observed a few times. V gene TRBV7-6 combines with J gene TRBJ1-1, with no clear D. Germline V gives CDR1 SGHVS, CDR2 FNYEAQ. V was trimmed by 0 bases and J by 7 bases, leaving 9 bases between them. The CDR3 totals 13 residues. In nucleotides, the CDR3 is TGTGCCAGCAGCTTAGCCGCCGGGAGTGAAGCTTTCTTT. As protein: CASSLAAGSEAFF.

This clonotype has only a few counts. V gene TRBV12-3 or TRBV12-4 combines with J gene TRBJ2-3, with D perhaps TRBD2 (5 bases). The ends were cut back, 5 bases at V and 2 bases at J, with 14 bases in the middle. This CDR3 has 15 residues. This chain's CDR3 is CASSPLLENTDTQYF. The CDR3 DNA sequence: TGTGCCAGCAGTCCCCTACTAGAGAACACAGATACGCAGTATTTT.

In this sample, this clonotype turned up a few times. The rearrangement joins TRBV7-9 to TRBJ2-3; D is perhaps TRBD1 or TRBD2 (6 bases each). This CDR3 is 14 amino acids long. Trimming shortened V by 7 bases and J by 5 bases, and 16 bases separated the two germline ends. Per germline, CDR1 SEHNR and CDR2 FQNEAQ (reference sequence). The CDR3 nucleotides are TGTGCCAGCATCAGGGGTAGCGGAATAGATACGCAGTATTTT. The encoded protein is CASIRGSGIDTQYF.

This rearrangement joins TRBV5-1 to TRBJ2-1, with 7 bases identical to TRBD1. This CDR3 region has 16 residues. The J segment lost 5 bases and the V segment lost 2 bases, leaving 10 bases of the junction unmatched. Per the germline V gene, CDR1 is SGHRS and CDR2 is YFSETQ. CDR3 protein: CASSFLGSGQHNEQFF. CDR3 sequence (DNA): TGCGCCAGCAGCTTTTTGGGGTCGGGACAGCACAATGAGCAGTTCTTC. Combining the CDR3 with reference TRBV5-1 and TRBJ2-1 gives the whole variable domain KAGVTQTPRYLIKTRGQQVTLSCSPISGHRSVSWYQQTPGQGLQFLFEYFSETQRNKGNFPGRFSGRQFSNSRSEMNVSTLELGDSALYLCASSFLGSGQHNEQFFGPGTRLTVL.

The chain couples TRBV18 to TRBJ2-1; 13 bases map to TRBD2. CDR1 is KGHSH and CDR2 is LQKENI in the germline V gene. This CDR3 is 15 amino acids long. V shed 6 bases, J shed 6 bases, and the junction held 5 bases outside the gene matches. The CDR3 spells CASSRLAGGFNEQFF. The CDR3 DNA reads as TGTGCCAGCTCGCGACTAGCGGGAGGCTTCAATGAGCAGTTCTTC.

This clonotype has only a few counts. The chain is built from TRBV20-1 and TRBJ2-3; 10 positions agree with TRBD2. With V trimmed by 3 bases and J by 5 bases, 5 bases remained unmatched. Germline loops: CDR1 DFQATT, CDR2 SNEGSKA (reference sequence). CDR3 size: 14 residues. Here the CDR3 DNA reads TGCAGTGCTAGGAGCGGGGGGGCCAGAGATACGCAGTATTTT. It codes for CSARSGGARDTQYF.